A selection of T cell receptor beta chains follows, all from one sample in a study of blood T cell repertoires in COVID-19. The data were produced by immunoSEQ multiplex PCR, yet TCRdb's version contains in-frame clones alone and is incomplete. The top ten hold over 8.5% of the sample, which has approximately 300,000 clones, roughly 89% seen once. Sequenced material: PBMCs or T cells enriched from blood (not recorded which). The receptor set was obtained from a woman younger than 45 who had recovered from COVID-19. The CDR3 runs from the conserved cysteine through the conserved F or W. Fields, in order: D gene, V gene, clone size, J gene, CDR3 protein, CDR3 DNA. The D gene is left open where the match is weak. For some rows the clone size is stated as once, few or many, or as a class when expanded; others skip it.

d_call: -; v_call: TRBV29-1; clone_size: -; j_call: TRBJ2-5; cdr3_aa: CSSGTQLRKTQYF; cdr3_nt: TGCAGCTCCGGGACTCAACTAAGAAAGACCCAGTACTTC
d_call: -; v_call: TRBV14; clone_size: few; j_call: TRBJ1-1; cdr3_aa: CASSRGRDTEAFF; cdr3_nt: TGTGCCAGCAGCCGGGGGAGGGACACTGAAGCTTTCTTT
d_call: TRBD2; v_call: TRBV19; clone_size: -; j_call: TRBJ2-1; cdr3_aa: CATRRREGLYNEQFF; cdr3_nt: TGTGCCACCAGAAGGAGGGAGGGCCTCTACAATGAGCAGTTCTTC
d_call: -; v_call: TRBV19; clone_size: once; j_call: TRBJ2-6; cdr3_aa: CASRRAGSGANVLTF; cdr3_nt: TGTGCCAGTAGGAGGGCAGGCTCTGGGGCCAACGTCCTGACTTTC
d_call: -; v_call: TRBV30; clone_size: -; j_call: TRBJ2-5; cdr3_aa: CAWSRGLRAFLETQYF; cdr3_nt: TGTGCCTGGAGTCGGGGATTAAGAGCTTTCCTGGAGACCCAGTACTTC
d_call: -; v_call: TRBV24-1; clone_size: -; j_call: TRBJ2-5; cdr3_aa: CATSEGGLPVRETQYF; cdr3_nt: TGTGCCACCAGTGAGGGCGGACTCCCGGTACGGGAGACCCAGTACTTC
d_call: -; v_call: TRBV4-1; clone_size: -; j_call: TRBJ1-4; cdr3_aa: CASSQVGPEKLFF; cdr3_nt: TGCGCCAGCAGCCAAGTTGGCCCGGAAAAACTGTTTTTT
d_call: -; v_call: TRBV30; clone_size: -; j_call: TRBJ2-5; cdr3_aa: CAWSVLGGSQETQYF; cdr3_nt: TGTGCCTGGAGTGTACTAGGGGGATCCCAAGAGACCCAGTACTTC
d_call: TRBD2; v_call: TRBV5-4; clone_size: -; j_call: TRBJ2-6; cdr3_aa: CASSFGGGLTF; cdr3_nt: TGTGCCAGCAGCTTTGGGGGGGGCCTGACTTTC
d_call: TRBD1; v_call: TRBV6-4; clone_size: -; j_call: TRBJ2-7; cdr3_aa: CASSQTGDSYEQYF; cdr3_nt: TGTGCCAGCAGTCAAACAGGGGACTCCTACGAGCAGTACTTC
d_call: TRBD2; v_call: TRBV6-5; clone_size: -; j_call: TRBJ2-3; cdr3_aa: CASSYSGAGGPTQYF; cdr3_nt: TGTGCCAGCAGTTACTCGGGCGCGGGAGGGCCGACGCAGTATTTT
d_call: TRBD1; v_call: TRBV23-1; clone_size: -; j_call: TRBJ1-1; cdr3_aa: CASSQCSREGAAEAFF; cdr3_nt: TGCGCCAGCAGTCAATGTTCCCGTGAGGGGGCTGCTGAAGCTTTCTTT
d_call: TRBD1; v_call: TRBV12-5; clone_size: -; j_call: TRBJ2-7; cdr3_aa: CASGLVLTGERGEQYF; cdr3_nt: TGTGCTAGTGGTTTGGTACTAACAGGGGAGAGGGGGGAGCAGTACTTC
d_call: TRBD1; v_call: TRBV10-3; clone_size: -; j_call: TRBJ1-2; cdr3_aa: CATATGTGADYGYTF; cdr3_nt: TGTGCCACCGCTACCGGGACAGGGGCAGACTATGGCTACACCTTC
d_call: TRBD2; v_call: TRBV3-1/TRBV3-2; clone_size: -; j_call: TRBJ2-1; cdr3_aa: CASSQDGSGSSNEQFF; cdr3_nt: TGTGCCAGCAGCCAAGATGGGAGCGGGAGTTCAAATGAGCAGTTCTTC
d_call: TRBD1; v_call: TRBV6-5; clone_size: -; j_call: TRBJ2-7; cdr3_aa: CASSFTTGGYEQYF; cdr3_nt: TGTGCCAGCAGTTTCACCACAGGGGGCTACGAGCAGTACTTC
d_call: -; v_call: TRBV4-3; clone_size: -; j_call: TRBJ2-7; cdr3_aa: CASSQSTGYEQYF; cdr3_nt: TGCGCCAGCAGCCAGAGTACAGGGTACGAGCAGTACTTC
d_call: TRBD1; v_call: TRBV7-9; clone_size: -; j_call: TRBJ2-3; cdr3_aa: CASSSMWTGSTDTQYF; cdr3_nt: TGTGCCAGCAGCTCAATGTGGACAGGCAGCACAGATACGCAGTATTTT
d_call: -; v_call: TRBV7-9; clone_size: -; j_call: TRBJ1-2; cdr3_aa: CASSSWGGQENYGYTF; cdr3_nt: TGTGCCAGCAGCTCCTGGGGGGGGCAGGAGAACTATGGCTACACCTTC
d_call: TRBD1; v_call: TRBV6-2/TRBV6-3; clone_size: -; j_call: TRBJ1-2; cdr3_aa: CASSYFGQGRYGYTF; cdr3_nt: TGTGCCAGCAGTTACTTCGGACAGGGACGGTATGGCTACACCTTC
d_call: TRBD1; v_call: TRBV5-1; clone_size: few; j_call: TRBJ1-2; cdr3_aa: CASSLEQGLYGYTF; cdr3_nt: TGCGCCAGCAGCTTGGAACAGGGGCTCTATGGCTACACCTTC
d_call: TRBD1; v_call: TRBV6-1; clone_size: -; j_call: TRBJ1-2; cdr3_aa: CASSESPTGISGYTF; cdr3_nt: TGTGCCAGCAGTGAATCTCCGACAGGGATTAGTGGCTACACCTTC
d_call: -; v_call: TRBV18; clone_size: -; j_call: TRBJ2-7; cdr3_aa: CASSPPWGRPYEQYF; cdr3_nt: TGTGCCAGCTCACCGCCCTGGGGGAGGCCCTACGAGCAGTACTTC